This entry concerns a single T cell receptor (beta chain). Its target is not known. This sample is drawn from a study of cytomegalovirus exposure and HLA in healthy donors. The germline V gene has CDR1 SGHRS and CDR2 YFSETQ. V shed 4 bases and J 4 bases; nucleotides not matched to a gene: 9. The CDR3 is 16 residues long. 60 Vbeta and 13 Jbeta primers were used in PCR. Libraries were prepared by immunoSEQ multiplex PCR; TCRdb keeps only in-frame clonotypes and omits some of them. Of 85,000 to 100,000 clones listed, about 78% are singletons. Notes on the study in general: Productive rates of about 87% or about 30% were seen for most TCR beta V segments in an earlier analysis. A missense variant in DCLRE1C was later tied to TCR beta V- and J-gene trimming.

The chain joins TRBV5-1 to TRBJ2-3, with 10 bases fitting TRBD2. Sequencing input: PBMCs. This receptor was obtained from a man aged 35-49 years in good health and CMV-seronegative. CDR3: CASSLVPSGGADTQYF. The DNA of the CDR3 is TGCGCCAGCAGCCTGGTCCCTAGCGGGGGTGCAGATACGCAGTATTTT.